This T cell receptor (beta chain) derives from a study of CD8 T cells in Susac syndrome. Random hexamers primed reverse transcription of about 0.5 to 1 ug RNA. TCRdb reprocessed the immunoSEQ multiplex PCR reads with MiXCR, giving one entry per CDR3 protein. The sample holds some 200,000 distinct CDR3 sequences; roughly 92% are singletons and the top ten take about 0.15%. CDR1 is LGHNA and CDR2 is YSLEER in the germline V gene. This CDR3 is built from 15 residues. The V end lost 1 base, the J end lost 4 bases, and 11 bases lay between the germline ends. The sample comprised CD8+ T cells from PBMCs. This clonotype originated in a human donor with multiple sclerosis. The chain is built from TRBV4-3 and TRBJ1-3; D might be TRBD1 (6 bases). In DNA form, the CDR3 reads TGCGCCAGCAGCCAAGCGGGGGCACAGGGAAACACCATATATTTT. It yields the protein CASSQAGAQGNTIYF.